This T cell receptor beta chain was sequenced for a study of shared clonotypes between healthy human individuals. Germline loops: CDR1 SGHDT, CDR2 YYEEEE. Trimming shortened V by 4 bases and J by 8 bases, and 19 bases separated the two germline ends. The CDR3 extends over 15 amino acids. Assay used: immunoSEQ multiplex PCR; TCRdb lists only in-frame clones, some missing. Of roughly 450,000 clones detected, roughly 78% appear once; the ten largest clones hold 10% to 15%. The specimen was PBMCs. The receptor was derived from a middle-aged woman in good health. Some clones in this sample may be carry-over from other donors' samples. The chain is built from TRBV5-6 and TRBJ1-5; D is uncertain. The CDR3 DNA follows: TGTGCCAGCAGCCCCTACCGGGCCACCACCGAGCCCCAGCATTTT. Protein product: CASSPYRATTEPQHF.